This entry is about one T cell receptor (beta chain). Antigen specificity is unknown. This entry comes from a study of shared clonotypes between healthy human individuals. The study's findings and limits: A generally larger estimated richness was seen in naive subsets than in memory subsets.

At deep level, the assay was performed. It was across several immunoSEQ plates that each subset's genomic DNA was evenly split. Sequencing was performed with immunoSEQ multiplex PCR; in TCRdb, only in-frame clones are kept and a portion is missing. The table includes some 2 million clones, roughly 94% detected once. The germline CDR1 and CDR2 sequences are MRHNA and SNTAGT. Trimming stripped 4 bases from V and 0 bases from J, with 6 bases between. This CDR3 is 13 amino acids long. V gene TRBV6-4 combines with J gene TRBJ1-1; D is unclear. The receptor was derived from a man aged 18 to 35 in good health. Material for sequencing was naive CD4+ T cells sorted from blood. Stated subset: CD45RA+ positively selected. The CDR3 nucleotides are TGTGCCAGCAGTGCAAGACTGAACACTGAAGCTTTCTTT. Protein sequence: CASSARLNTEAFF.